Here is one T cell receptor (beta chain) with its context. PCR involved 60 Vbeta and 13 Jbeta primers. TCRdb's copy holds only in-frame clones and misses some; the assay was immunoSEQ multiplex PCR. The sample includes fewer than 75,000 clones. These data are taken from a study of cytomegalovirus exposure and HLA in healthy donors. With 0 bases removed from V and 6 bases from J, the gap between germline ends came to 9 bases. Germline CDR1 and CDR2: PRHDT and FYEKMQ (reference sequence). The CDR3 is 14 amino acids. The chain has TRBV13 and TRBJ1-5; no clear D gene. Sequencing used PBMCs. This receptor was identified in a boy between 5 and 17 years old in good health and CMV-seronegative. This CDR3 is CASSLGGAGQPQHF. CDR3 sequence (DNA): TGTGCCAGCAGCTTAGGCGGAGCCGGTCAGCCCCAGCATTTT.